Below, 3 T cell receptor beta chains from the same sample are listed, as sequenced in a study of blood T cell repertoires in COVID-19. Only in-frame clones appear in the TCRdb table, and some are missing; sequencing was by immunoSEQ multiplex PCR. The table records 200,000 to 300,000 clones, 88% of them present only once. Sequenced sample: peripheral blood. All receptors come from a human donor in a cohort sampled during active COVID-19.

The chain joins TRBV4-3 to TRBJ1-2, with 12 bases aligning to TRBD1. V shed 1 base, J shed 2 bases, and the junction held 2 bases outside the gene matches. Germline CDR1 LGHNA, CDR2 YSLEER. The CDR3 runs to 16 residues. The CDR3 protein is CASSQAGQGANYGYTF. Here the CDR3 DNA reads TGCGCCAGCAGCCAAGCGGGACAGGGGGCGAACTATGGCTACACCTTC.

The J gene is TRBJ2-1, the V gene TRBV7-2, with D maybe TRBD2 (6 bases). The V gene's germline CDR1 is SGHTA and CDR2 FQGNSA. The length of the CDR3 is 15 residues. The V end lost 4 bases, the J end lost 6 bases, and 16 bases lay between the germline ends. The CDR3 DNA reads TGTGCCAGCAGCTCCAACGGGGACTCATCCAATGAGCAGTTCTTC. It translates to CASSSNGDSSNEQFF.

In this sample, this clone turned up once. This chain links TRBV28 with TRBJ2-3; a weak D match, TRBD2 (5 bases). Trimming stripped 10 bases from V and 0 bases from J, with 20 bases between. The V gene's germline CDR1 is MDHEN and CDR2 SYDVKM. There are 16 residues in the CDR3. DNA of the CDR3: TGTGCCACCCTCGGACTGGGCGGAACGAGCACAGATACGCAGTATTTT. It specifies CATLGLGGTSTDTQYF.